Listed below are T cell receptor beta chains from one sample, sequenced in a study of blood T cell repertoires in COVID-19. The protocol was immunoSEQ multiplex PCR, while the TCRdb copy is restricted to in-frame clones and leaves out a portion. The data show fewer than 250,000 clones, 84% seen once. The specimen was peripheral blood. These receptor sequences come from a man aged 30-40 years with active or convalescent COVID-19. The CDR3 runs from the conserved cysteine through the conserved F or W. The D gene is left open where the match is weak. Some rows mark clone size as missing; the rest say once, few, many or name a class of expanded clone.

d_gene: -
v_gene: TRBV5-1
j_gene: TRBJ2-1
abundance: -
CDR3nt: TGCGCCAGCAGTCAGACTACCACTCGGTATGAGCAGTTCTTC
CDR3aa: CASSQTTTRYEQFF

d_gene: TRBD1
v_gene: TRBV2
j_gene: TRBJ2-1
abundance: -
CDR3nt: TGTGCCAGCATTGAACAGGGGCGCATGAATGAGCAGTTCTTC
CDR3aa: CASIEQGRMNEQFF

d_gene: TRBD2
v_gene: TRBV5-4
j_gene: TRBJ2-5
abundance: once
CDR3nt: TGTGCCAGCAGCTTGGCGACTAGCGGGAAAGAGACCCAGTACTTC
CDR3aa: CASSLATSGKETQYF

d_gene: TRBD2
v_gene: TRBV18
j_gene: TRBJ2-2
abundance: -
CDR3nt: TGTGCCAGCTCACCCGCCGGGACTAGGACCACCGGGGAGCTGTTTTTT
CDR3aa: CASSPAGTRTTGELFF

d_gene: TRBD2
v_gene: TRBV6-1
j_gene: TRBJ2-7
abundance: -
CDR3nt: TGTGCCAGCAGTAAAGCGGGACTTAGCTCCTACGAGCAGTACTTC
CDR3aa: CASSKAGLSSYEQYF

d_gene: -
v_gene: TRBV5-6
j_gene: TRBJ1-1
abundance: -
CDR3nt: TGTGCCAGCAGCTTGGAATTACAGCTGAACACTGAAGCTTTCTTT
CDR3aa: CASSLELQLNTEAFF

d_gene: -
v_gene: TRBV30
j_gene: TRBJ1-5
abundance: once
CDR3nt: TGTGCCTGGAGTGTACGCGGGGGCAAACAGCCCCAGCATTTT
CDR3aa: CAWSVRGGKQPQHF

d_gene: -
v_gene: TRBV12-5
j_gene: TRBJ1-2
abundance: -
CDR3nt: TGTGCTAGTGGTTTGGGGGCACCAGGCTACTATGGCTACACCTTC
CDR3aa: CASGLGAPGYYGYTF

d_gene: -
v_gene: TRBV19
j_gene: TRBJ1-1
abundance: -
CDR3nt: TGTGCCAGTAGTATAGACAGGGCGAAACCTGAAGCTTTCTTT
CDR3aa: CASSIDRAKPEAFF

d_gene: -
v_gene: TRBV6-4
j_gene: TRBJ1-6
abundance: -
CDR3nt: TGTGCCAGCAGACCCCGCGAGGACTATAATTCACCCCTCCACTTT
CDR3aa: CASRPREDYNSPLHF

d_gene: -
v_gene: TRBV7-9
j_gene: TRBJ1-1
abundance: -
CDR3nt: TGTGCCAGCAGCTTATTCCAGGGATGGACCACTGAAGCTTTCTTT
CDR3aa: CASSLFQGWTTEAFF

d_gene: -
v_gene: TRBV9
j_gene: TRBJ2-7
abundance: -
CDR3nt: TGTGCCAGGATCCAGCAGGGTAGAGGAGTCGAGCAGTACTTC
CDR3aa: CARIQQGRGVEQYF

d_gene: -
v_gene: TRBV28
j_gene: TRBJ2-7
abundance: -
CDR3nt: TGTGCCAGCAGTGAGCCTAGCCCAGCCCACGAGCAGTACTTC
CDR3aa: CASSEPSPAHEQYF

d_gene: -
v_gene: TRBV19
j_gene: TRBJ1-3
abundance: few
CDR3nt: TGTGCCAGTACCACGGGGAGGGCAAGAAACACCATATATTTT
CDR3aa: CASTTGRARNTIYF

d_gene: TRBD1
v_gene: TRBV2
j_gene: TRBJ1-2
abundance: few
CDR3nt: TGTGCCAGCAGGGCACAGGGGGCGGCTGGCTACACCTTC
CDR3aa: CASRAQGAAGYTF

d_gene: -
v_gene: TRBV7-2
j_gene: TRBJ2-7
abundance: -
CDR3nt: TGTGCCAGCAGCACTCAAATTGGGGCAGGGCAGGAGCAGTACTTC
CDR3aa: CASSTQIGAGQEQYF

d_gene: -
v_gene: TRBV28
j_gene: TRBJ1-2
abundance: -
CDR3nt: TGTGCCAGCAGCCAGGATATTCTAGGCTACACCTTC
CDR3aa: CASSQDILGYTF

d_gene: -
v_gene: TRBV15
j_gene: TRBJ1-1
abundance: -
CDR3nt: TGTGCCACCAGCAGACGAGTGAACACTGAAGCTTTCTTT
CDR3aa: CATSRRVNTEAFF

d_gene: -
v_gene: TRBV2
j_gene: TRBJ2-6
abundance: -
CDR3nt: TGTGCCAGCGTCCAGGGGACCTCTGGGGCCAACGTCCTGACTTTC
CDR3aa: CASVQGTSGANVLTF

d_gene: -
v_gene: TRBV4-3
j_gene: TRBJ2-5
abundance: -
CDR3nt: TGCGCCAGCAGCCAAAACTCCCAAGAGACCCAGTACTTC
CDR3aa: CASSQNSQETQYF

d_gene: -
v_gene: TRBV6-5
j_gene: TRBJ2-7
abundance: -
CDR3nt: TGTGCCAGCAGTTACCGTAGGACAGACCTGGCTTTCGAGCAGTACTTC
CDR3aa: CASSYRRTDLAFEQYF

d_gene: -
v_gene: TRBV28
j_gene: TRBJ1-2
abundance: once
CDR3nt: TGTGCCAGCAGTCCTCCCCGCAGGGGCCCTGGGGGCTACACCTTC
CDR3aa: CASSPPRRGPGGYTF

d_gene: -
v_gene: TRBV6-5
j_gene: TRBJ1-5
abundance: -
CDR3nt: TGTGCCAGCAGTCAAATGGAGGGAGGCGGTCAGCCCCAGCATTTT
CDR3aa: CASSQMEGGGQPQHF

d_gene: -
v_gene: TRBV7-5
j_gene: TRBJ2-7
abundance: -
CDR3nt: TGTGCCAGGGCTAGATACGAGCAGTACTTC
CDR3aa: CARARYEQYF

d_gene: TRBD2
v_gene: TRBV3-1/TRBV3-2
j_gene: TRBJ2-7
abundance: -
CDR3nt: TGTGCCAGCGGGACTAGCGGGGGTGTGGGGCAGTACTTC
CDR3aa: CASGTSGGVGQYF

d_gene: -
v_gene: TRBV10-3
j_gene: TRBJ1-1
abundance: -
CDR3nt: TGTGCCATCACCGGCGGGATGGGGCTCGGGACTGAAGCTTTCTTT
CDR3aa: CAITGGMGLGTEAFF

d_gene: TRBD1
v_gene: TRBV27
j_gene: TRBJ1-5
abundance: -
CDR3nt: TGTGCCAGCAGTTTGGACAGGGTCCATCAGCCCCAGCATTTT
CDR3aa: CASSLDRVHQPQHF

d_gene: TRBD2
v_gene: TRBV14
j_gene: TRBJ2-2
abundance: -
CDR3nt: TGTGCCAGCAGCCCGGGACTAGCGGGGGCTACGAACACCGGGGAGCTGTTTTTT
CDR3aa: CASSPGLAGATNTGELFF